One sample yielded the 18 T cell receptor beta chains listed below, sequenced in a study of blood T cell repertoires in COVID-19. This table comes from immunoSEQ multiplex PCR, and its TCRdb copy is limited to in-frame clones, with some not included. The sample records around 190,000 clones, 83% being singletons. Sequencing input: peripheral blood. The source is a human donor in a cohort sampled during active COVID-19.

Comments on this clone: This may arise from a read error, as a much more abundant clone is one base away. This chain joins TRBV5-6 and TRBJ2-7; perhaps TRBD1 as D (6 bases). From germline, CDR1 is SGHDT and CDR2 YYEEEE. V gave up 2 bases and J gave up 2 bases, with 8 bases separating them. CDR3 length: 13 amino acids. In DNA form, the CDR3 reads TGTGCCAGCAGCTTCACAGGGCCCTACGAGCAGTACTTC. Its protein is CASSFTGPYEQYF.

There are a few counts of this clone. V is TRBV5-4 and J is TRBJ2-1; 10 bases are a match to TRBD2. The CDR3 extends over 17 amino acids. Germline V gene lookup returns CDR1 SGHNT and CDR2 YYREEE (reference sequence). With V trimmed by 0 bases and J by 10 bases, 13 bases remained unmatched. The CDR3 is CASSLAASGGPRREQFF. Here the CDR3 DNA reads TGTGCCAGCAGCTTGGCCGCTAGCGGGGGCCCGAGGCGAGAGCAGTTCTTC.

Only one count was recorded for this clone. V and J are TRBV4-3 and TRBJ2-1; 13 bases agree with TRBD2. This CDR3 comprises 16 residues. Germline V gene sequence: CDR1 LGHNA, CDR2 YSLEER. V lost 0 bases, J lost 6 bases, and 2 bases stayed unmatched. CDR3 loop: CASSQDGTSGTNEQFF. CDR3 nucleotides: TGCGCCAGCAGCCAAGACGGGACTAGCGGGACCAATGAGCAGTTCTTC.

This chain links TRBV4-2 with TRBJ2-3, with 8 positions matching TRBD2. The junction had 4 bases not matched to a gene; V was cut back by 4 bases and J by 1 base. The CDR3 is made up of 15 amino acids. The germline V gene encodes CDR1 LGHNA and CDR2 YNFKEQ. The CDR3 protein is CASSPGTRGTDTQYF. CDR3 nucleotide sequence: TGTGCCAGCAGCCCCGGGACTAGGGGCACAGATACGCAGTATTTT.

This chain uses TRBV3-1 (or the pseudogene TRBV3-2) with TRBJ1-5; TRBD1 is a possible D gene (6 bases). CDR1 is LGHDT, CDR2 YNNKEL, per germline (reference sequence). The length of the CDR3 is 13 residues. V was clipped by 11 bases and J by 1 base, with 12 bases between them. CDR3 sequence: CAAGEGSNQPQHF. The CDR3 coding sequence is TGTGCCGCAGGGGAAGGAAGCAATCAGCCCCAGCATTTT.

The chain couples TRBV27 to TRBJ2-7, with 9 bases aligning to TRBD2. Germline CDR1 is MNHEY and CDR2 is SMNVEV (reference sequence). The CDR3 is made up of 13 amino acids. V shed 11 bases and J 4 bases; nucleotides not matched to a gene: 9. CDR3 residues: CAGLTSGEYEQYF. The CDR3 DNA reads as TGTGCCGGCTTGACTAGCGGTGAGTACGAGCAGTACTTC.

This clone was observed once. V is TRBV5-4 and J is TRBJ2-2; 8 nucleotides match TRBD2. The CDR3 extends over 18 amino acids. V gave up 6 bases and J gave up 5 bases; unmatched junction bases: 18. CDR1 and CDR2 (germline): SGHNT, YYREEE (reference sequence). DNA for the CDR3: TGTGCCAGCACCCATTCCGGGACTAGAGTTTTTGGAACCGGGGAGCTGTTTTTT. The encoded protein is CASTHSGTRVFGTGELFF.

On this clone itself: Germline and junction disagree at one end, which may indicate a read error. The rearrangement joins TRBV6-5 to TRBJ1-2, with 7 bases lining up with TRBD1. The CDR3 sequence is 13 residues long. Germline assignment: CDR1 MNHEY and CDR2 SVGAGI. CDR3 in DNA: TGTACCAGCAGTCCAGGGGGACGATATGGCTACACCTTC. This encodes CTSSPGGRYGYTF.

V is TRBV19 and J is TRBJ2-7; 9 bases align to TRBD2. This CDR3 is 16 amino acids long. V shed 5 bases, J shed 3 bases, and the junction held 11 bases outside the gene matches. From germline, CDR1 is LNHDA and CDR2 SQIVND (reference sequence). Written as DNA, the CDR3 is TGTGCCAGTAGTCCCGGTCCGAGCGGGGGGTTCTACGAGCAGTACTTC. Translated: CASSPGPSGGFYEQYF.

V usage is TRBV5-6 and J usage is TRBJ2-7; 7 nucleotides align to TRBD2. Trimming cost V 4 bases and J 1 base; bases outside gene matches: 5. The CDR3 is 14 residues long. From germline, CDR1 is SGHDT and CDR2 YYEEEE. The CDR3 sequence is CASSPGLGSYEQYF. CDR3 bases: TGTGCCAGCAGCCCTGGACTAGGGTCCTACGAGCAGTACTTC.

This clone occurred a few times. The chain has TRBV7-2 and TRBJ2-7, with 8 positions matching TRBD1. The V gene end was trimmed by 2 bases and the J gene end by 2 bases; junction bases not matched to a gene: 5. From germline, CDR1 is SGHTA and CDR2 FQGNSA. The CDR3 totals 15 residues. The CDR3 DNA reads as TGTGCCAGCAGCTTAAGGACAGGGACAACCTACGAGCAGTACTTC. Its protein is CASSLRTGTTYEQYF.

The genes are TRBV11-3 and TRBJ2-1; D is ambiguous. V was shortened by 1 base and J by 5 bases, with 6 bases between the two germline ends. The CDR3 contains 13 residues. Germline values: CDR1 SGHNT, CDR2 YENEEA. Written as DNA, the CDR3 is TGTGCCAGCAGCTTAGGGGCGAACAATGAGCAGTTCTTC. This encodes CASSLGANNEQFF. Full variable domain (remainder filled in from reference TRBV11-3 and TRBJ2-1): EAGVVQSPRYKIIEKKQPVAFWCNPISGHNTLYWYLQNLGQGPELLIRYENEEAVDDSQLPKDRFSAERLKGVDSTLKIQPAELGDSAVYLCASSLGANNEQFFGPGTRLTVL.

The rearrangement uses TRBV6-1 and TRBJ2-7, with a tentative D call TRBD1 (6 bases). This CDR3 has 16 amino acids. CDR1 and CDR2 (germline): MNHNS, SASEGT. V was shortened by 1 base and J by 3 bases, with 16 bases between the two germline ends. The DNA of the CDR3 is TGTGCCAGCAGTGAAGGGATTCACAGGGTTTTCTACGAGCAGTACTTC. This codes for CASSEGIHRVFYEQYF.

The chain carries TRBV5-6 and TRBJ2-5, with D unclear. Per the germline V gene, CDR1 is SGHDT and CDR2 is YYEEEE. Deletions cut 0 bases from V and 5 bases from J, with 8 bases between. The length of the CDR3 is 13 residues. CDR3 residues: CASSLDSMETQYF. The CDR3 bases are TGTGCCAGCAGCTTGGATAGTATGGAGACCCAGTACTTC.

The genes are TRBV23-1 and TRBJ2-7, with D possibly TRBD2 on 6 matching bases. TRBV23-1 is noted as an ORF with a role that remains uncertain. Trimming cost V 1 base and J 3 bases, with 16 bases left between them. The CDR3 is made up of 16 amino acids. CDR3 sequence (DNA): TGCGCCAGCAGTCAATTTGGGACGGGAGAACTCTACGAGCAGTACTTC. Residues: CASSQFGTGELYEQYF.

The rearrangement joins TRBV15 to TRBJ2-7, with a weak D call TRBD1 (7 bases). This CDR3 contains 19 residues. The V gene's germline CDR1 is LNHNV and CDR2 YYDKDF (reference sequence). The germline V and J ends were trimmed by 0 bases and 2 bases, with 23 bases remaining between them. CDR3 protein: CATSRDQTGFAGTPYEQYF. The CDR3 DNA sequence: TGTGCCACCAGCAGAGATCAGACAGGGTTTGCGGGAACCCCCTACGAGCAGTACTTC. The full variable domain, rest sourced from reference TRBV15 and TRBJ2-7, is DAMVIQNPRYQVTQFGKPVTLSCSQTLNHNVMYWYQQKSSQAPKLLFHYYDKDFNNEADTPDNFQSRRPNTSFCFLDIRSPGLGDTAMYLCATSRDQTGFAGTPYEQYFGPGTRLTVT.

The CDR3 protein is CASTQTGGYYEQYF. CDR3 in DNA: TGTGCCAGCACTCAGACAGGGGGTTACTACGAGCAGTACTTC. The V gene is TRBV6-5, the J gene TRBJ2-7, with 9 positions matching TRBD1. Germline CDR1 MNHEY, CDR2 SVGAGI. V gave up 7 bases and J gave up 3 bases; unmatched junction bases: 7. There are 14 residues in the CDR3.

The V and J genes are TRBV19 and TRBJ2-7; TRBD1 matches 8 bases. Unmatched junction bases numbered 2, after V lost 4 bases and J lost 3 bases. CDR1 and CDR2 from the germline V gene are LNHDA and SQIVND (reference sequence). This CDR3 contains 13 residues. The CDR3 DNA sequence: TGTGCCAGTAGTAGCGGACAGGGCTACGAGCAGTACTTC. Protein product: CASSSGQGYEQYF.